This record concerns one TCR beta chain sequence. The target of this receptor is not known. No qualities accompany the bases; no much larger clone lies one base away. This specimen comes from a study of vaccination effects on CD4 cells after COVID-19 (dated by TCRdb to the early 2020s). Background on the whole study: The ViraFEST assay stimulated PBMC with viral peptide pools and then used TCR sequencing to identify antigen-specific CD4+ T cell clonotypes by expansion. Post-vaccine samples across the study were collected a median of 72 days after the second dose, with a range of 14 to 241. About 2.1 million PBMC per well were cultured in IMDM with about 4.8% human AB serum, about 9.4 IU/ml IL-2 and gentamicin, plus 10 ug/ml peptides. In both COVID-19 convalescent patients and infection-naive vaccine recipients, the study compared SARS-CoV-2 spike-specific CD4+ TCR repertoires from before mRNA vaccination with those from after it. The full study included some 10 COVID-19 convalescent patients and several SARS-CoV-2-naive healthy vaccine recipients. In the study, cultures from other donors were sequenced using the Oncomine TCR Beta short-read assay on an Illumina iSeq 100. General conclusions and limits of the study: Both infection-induced and vaccine-induced clones contracted markedly at late post-vaccination timepoints, which is consistent with waning T cell responses. Among healthy vaccine recipients, nearly all vaccine-induced clones were SARS-CoV-2 mono-reactive, and just 1 of 255 was cross-reactive with common cold coronaviruses. Limitations of the study were the small number of convalescent patients and the absence of early post-infection timepoints.

V is clipped by 0 bases and J by 4 bases, and the sequence between their germline boundaries is 12 bases long. Taken from cysteine to phenylalanine, the CDR3 has 16 residues. Of all the DNA, just the CDR3 is kept, 48 bases in frame from base 1. Looking up the germline V gene (reference sequence) yields CDR1 PRHDT and CDR2 FYEKMQ. The library was prepared using the immunoSEQ multiplex PCR assay. TCR beta CDR3 sequencing was performed on DNA from the cultured, isolated CD4+ T cells. The authors processed their data as follows. Non-productive TCR sequences were removed and reads were trimmed to the CDR3 region, keeping CDR3s of at least 7 amino acids. Antigen-specific clonotypes were identified using the MANAFEST web app by comparison of expansion in peptide wells against reference cultures. To count as positive, a clone had to show expansion at FDR<0.05 compared with the reference and with all other wells, an odds ratio above 5, and a frequency above 0.1% in two replicate wells. Cross-reactive clonotypes were defined as significantly expanded in SARS-CoV-2 spike wells and in at least one common cold coronavirus spike condition. CDR3 similarity was assessed by Levenshtein distance using the stringdist R package, and unrooted trees were constructed with ape in R 3.6.1. Not all clones reach the TCRdb copy of this immuneACCESS table, which keeps in-frame sequences only. Checked studies attribute under half of the gap to unresolved V genes and leave the rest unexplained. D and trimming were read from the DNA, whereas the V and J calls and clone size are those reported in that table. In all, the sample holds around 66,000 clones, and over 70% of those were seen once. Jointly, the top ten make up over 2% of the sample.

After 10 days of culture, CD4+ T cells were isolated with the EasySep CD4+ T cell isolation kit. Two doses of either the BNT162b2 or the mRNA-1273 mRNA SARS-CoV-2 vaccine were administered to participants. The absence of prior SARS-CoV-2 infection in healthy vaccine recipients was confirmed by negative nucleocapsid antibodies before and after vaccination. On days 3 and 7, half of the culture medium was replaced with fresh IL-2-containing medium. Unless noted otherwise, every peptide stimulation condition was grown in triplicate wells. Using Ficoll-Paque Plus gradient centrifugation, PBMC were separated from whole blood and then either used fresh or cryopreserved at -140C. The QIAamp micro DNA kit was used to extract genomic DNA from the cultured CD4+ T cells.

The sequencing here drew on CD4+ T cells from PBMCs cultured without peptide, taken after COVID-19 vaccination. The rearranged segments are TRBV13 and TRBJ2-2; a weak D assignment points to TRBD1 (6 bases agree). The clonotype was recovered from a human donor who received a COVID-19 vaccine. The CDR3 reads CASSLGQGIITGELFF. At the DNA level, the sequence is TGTGCCAGCAGCTTAGGTCAGGGGATCATCACCGGGGAGCTGTTTTTT. Where the CDR3 stops, the reference TRBV13 and TRBJ2-2 genes take over; the full variable domain is AAGVIQSPRHLIKEKRETATLKCYPIPRHDTVYWYQQGPGQDPQFLISFYEKMQSDKGSIPDRFSAQQFSDYHSELNMSSLELGDSALYFCASSLGQGIITGELFFGEGSRLTVL.